The 7 T cell receptor beta chains below come from one sample, sequenced in a study of T cell repertoires in cytomegalovirus infection. In TCRdb, the reads were re-called with MiXCR into one record per CDR3 protein. Here the sample spans approximately 400,000 distinct CDR3 sequences, about a third being singletons. Sequencing was performed on PBMCs. The receptors come from a human donor in good health (CMV status not recorded). Some clones in this sample may be carry-over from other donors' samples.

The chain recombines TRBV15 with TRBJ1-1; 12 positions agree with TRBD1. With V trimmed by 3 bases and J by 8 bases, 7 bases remained unmatched. Germline V gives CDR1 LNHNV, CDR2 YYDKDF (reference sequence). This CDR3 is 15 amino acids long. CDR3 in DNA: TGTGCCACCAGCAGGGCCGGGACAGGGGGCTTGGAAGCTTTCTTT. Its protein is CATSRAGTGGLEAFF.

This clonotype was picked up a small number of times. The chain employs TRBV20-1 and TRBJ2-7, with 7 bases that match TRBD1. The CDR3 consists of 14 residues. Losses at the gene ends were 6 bases for V and 7 bases for J; bases not matched to a gene: 15. Germline V gene lookup returns CDR1 DFQATT and CDR2 SNEGSKA (reference sequence). The CDR3 nucleotides read TGCAGTGCCGGGGACAGTGGCCCTCTGTGGGAGCAGTACTTC. Translation gives CSAGDSGPLWEQYF.

This clonotype was detected a few times. The V call is TRBV5-6, the J call TRBJ1-2; tentatively, D is TRBD1 (5 bases). Germline V gene sequence: CDR1 SGHDT, CDR2 YYEEEE. Trimming took off 4 bases at V and 2 bases at J, with 18 bases between the two ends. The CDR3 covers 16 residues. CDR3 loop: CASSLYLGDFNYGYTF. The CDR3 DNA sequence: TGTGCCAGCAGCCTCTATTTAGGGGACTTCAACTATGGCTACACCTTC.

As to this clonotype: This may come from a read error, since a much larger clone is one base off. J is TRBJ2-7 and V is TRBV6-5; 10 bases map to TRBD1. Germline V gives CDR1 MNHEY, CDR2 SVGAGI. The junction had 3 bases not matched to a gene; V was cut back by 8 bases and J by 2 bases. The CDR3 consists of 13 residues. CDR3 DNA: TGTGCCAGCCGGGACAGGGGTACCTACGAGCAGTACTTC. Its protein is CASRDRGTYEQYF.

This chain links TRBV7-2 with TRBJ2-7, with D possibly matching TRBD1 (6 bases). This CDR3 comprises 15 residues. The germline V gene has CDR1 SGHTA and CDR2 FQGNSA. V was shortened by 9 bases and J by 7 bases, with 25 bases between the two germline ends. The CDR3 reads CARSHGTLPVWEQYF. The CDR3 DNA follows: TGTGCCAGAAGCCATGGGACATTGCCCGTATGGGAGCAGTACTTC.

This clonotype was seen a few times. V is TRBV6-6 and J is TRBJ2-7; the match to TRBD1 covers 9 bases. CDR1 is MNHNY and CDR2 is SVGAGI in the germline V gene (reference sequence). CDR3 length: 15 amino acids. Trimming cost V 6 bases and J 4 bases; bases outside gene matches: 10. CDR3: CASSQGTGLPYEQYF. The CDR3 coding sequence is TGTGCCAGCAGCCAAGGGACAGGGCTCCCGTACGAGCAGTACTTC.

The V call is TRBV11-2, the J call TRBJ2-3; 8 positions match TRBD2. CDR3 size: 16 residues. Germline assignment: CDR1 SGHAT and CDR2 FQNNGV. The trim removed 1 base at V and 8 bases at J, leaving 11 bases unmatched. The CDR3 is CASSLGGLGPRGTQYF. The CDR3 DNA is TGTGCCAGCAGCTTAGGGGGACTAGGCCCGAGGGGTACGCAGTATTTT.